The 28 T cell receptor beta chains given below trace back to one sample, sequenced in a study of T cell responses to AZD1222 COVID-19 vaccine (dated by TCRdb to the early 2020s). Library preparation was by the immunoSEQ multiplex PCR assay. The table comes from immuneACCESS by way of TCRdb, which keeps in-frame sequences with V and J called. Part of the clones is missing from these tables; in studies checked, under half for an unresolved V gene and the rest for unknown reasons. This sample lists some 180,000 clones; 85% to 95% were detected once. The top ten constitute about 1.9% of the sample. Sample time point, as interpreted from the label and publication: about 28 days (+/-7) after the second vaccine dose. The sequencing here drew on peripheral blood, taken 28 days after the second AZD1222 dose. These receptors all come from an adult who received the AZD1222 COVID-19 vaccine.

This clone has only one observation. The chain carries TRBV11-2 and TRBJ1-1, with 7 nucleotides matching TRBD1. This CDR3 spans 17 amino acids. Per the germline V gene, CDR1 is SGHAT and CDR2 is FQNNGV. Trimming removed 1 base from V and 4 bases from J; junction bases left unmatched: 12. The CDR3: CASSLVPGQAFTTEAFF. The CDR3 DNA sequence: TGTGCCAGCAGCTTAGTTCCCGGACAGGCGTTTACCACTGAAGCTTTCTTT.

This chain joins TRBV3-1 (or the pseudogene TRBV3-2) and TRBJ2-2, with D perhaps TRBD1 or TRBD2 (5 bases each). Germline V lookup: CDR1 LGHDT, CDR2 YNNKEL (reference sequence). Trimming left V 11 bases short and J 1 base short, with 11 bases between. CDR3 length: 13 amino acids. CDR3 DNA: TGTGCCGGGGGTCCTTTGAACACCGGGGAGCTGTTTTTT. It translates to CAGGPLNTGELFF.

The CDR3 protein is CATSRDFDAGAFF. CDR3 bases: TGTGCCACCAGCAGAGATTTTGATGCGGGGGCTTTCTTT. V and J are TRBV15 and TRBJ1-1, with D hard to call. The V and J ends lost 0 bases and 11 bases respectively, with 13 bases between them. CDR3 length equals 13 residues. Germline lookup yields CDR1 LNHNV and CDR2 YYDKDF (reference sequence).

The gene calls are TRBV7-6 and TRBJ2-5; D gene ambiguous. From germline, CDR1 is SGHVS and CDR2 FNYEAQ. Trimming shortened V by 1 base and J by 7 bases, and 10 bases separated the two germline ends. The CDR3 consists of 13 residues. The CDR3 is CASSLGPSGTQYF. CDR3 DNA sequence: TGTGCCAGCAGCTTAGGGCCATCCGGGACCCAGTACTTC.

This chain uses TRBV28 with TRBJ1-1; 7 positions agree with TRBD1. Trimming cost V 5 bases and J 3 bases; bases outside gene matches: 9. Germline assignment: CDR1 MDHEN and CDR2 SYDVKM. CDR3 length: 15 amino acids. The CDR3, as DNA: TGTGCCAGCAGTCCGACGACAGGGAAGGACACTGAAGCTTTCTTT. This translates into CASSPTTGKDTEAFF.

The V and J genes are TRBV5-6 and TRBJ1-1, with D unclear. The CDR3 is 16 amino acids. The germline V and J ends were trimmed by 6 bases and 2 bases, with 20 bases remaining between them. Germline V lookup: CDR1 SGHDT, CDR2 YYEEEE. CDR3 protein: CASTSSFTSFNTEAFF. The CDR3 region has the DNA TGTGCCAGCACTTCCTCTTTTACCAGCTTTAACACTGAAGCTTTCTTT.

CDR3 sequence reads: CASSYSGLAGSYEQYF. The CDR3 DNA reads TGTGCCAGCAGTTACTCGGGACTAGCGGGTTCCTACGAGCAGTACTTC. This chain uses TRBV6-5 with TRBJ2-7; 12 bases map to TRBD2. Per germline, CDR1 MNHEY and CDR2 SVGAGI. This CDR3 is built from 16 residues. The ends lost 0 bases at V and 1 base at J; junction bases unmatched: 1.

The J gene is TRBJ2-5, the V gene TRBV2; a possible D gene is TRBD1 (6 bases). Germline V gives CDR1 SNHLY, CDR2 FYNNEI. The CDR3 is 13 residues long. Trimming removed 9 bases from V and 3 bases from J, with 14 bases in between. As DNA, the CDR3 is TGTGCCAGACAGGGTGCGCGTAAAGAGACCCAGTACTTC. It specifies CARQGARKETQYF. Combining the CDR3 with reference TRBV2 and TRBJ2-5 gives the whole variable domain EPEVTQTPSHQVTQMGQEVILRCVPISNHLYFYWYRQILGQKVEFLVSFYNNEISEKSEIFDDQFSVERPDGSNFTLKIRSTKLEDSAMYFCARQGARKETQYFGPGTRLLVL.

V gene TRBV19 combines with J gene TRBJ2-7, with 14 bases aligning to TRBD2. Germline values: CDR1 LNHDA, CDR2 SQIVND (reference sequence). Trimming removed 0 bases from V and 2 bases from J; junction bases left unmatched: 6. This CDR3 spans 18 amino acids. Written as DNA, the CDR3 is TGTGCCAGTAGTATAGAGCGGACTAGCGGGGGGAAAACCTACGAGCAGTACTTC. This translates into CASSIERTSGGKTYEQYF.

CDR3 loop: CASSPTGGPEKLFF. As DNA, the CDR3 is TGTGCCAGCAGCCCGACAGGGGGCCCTGAAAAACTGTTTTTT. The V call is TRBV6-4, the J call TRBJ1-4; 10 bases agree with TRBD1. Germline CDR1 reads MRHNA; CDR2 reads SNTAGT. The ends lost 6 bases at V and 7 bases at J; junction bases unmatched: 5. The CDR3 is made up of 14 amino acids.

The V and J genes are TRBV9 and TRBJ1-3, with D possibly matching TRBD1 (6 bases). The germline CDR1 and CDR2 sequences are SGDLS and YYNGEE. This CDR3 is 18 amino acids long. Trimming cost V 4 bases and J 1 base, with 21 bases left between them. Here the CDR3 reads CASSPGGTLQRSGNTIYF. DNA for the CDR3: TGTGCCAGCAGCCCTGGGGGGACACTACAAAGATCTGGAAACACCATATATTTT.

The genes are TRBV19 and TRBJ1-6; tentatively, D is TRBD1 (5 bases). Trimming stripped 7 bases from V and 7 bases from J, with 11 bases between. CDR1 and CDR2 (germline): LNHDA, SQIVND (reference sequence). The CDR3 has 13 residues. CDR3 sequence (DNA): TGTGCCAGTATGCAGGGTGTAAATTCACCCCTCCACTTT. Translating it yields CASMQGVNSPLHF.

V gene TRBV30 combines with J gene TRBJ1-1; tentatively, D is TRBD1 (6 bases). CDR3 length equals 16 residues. With 2 bases removed from V and 2 bases from J, the gap between germline ends came to 18 bases. Germline loops: CDR1 GTSNPN, CDR2 SVGIG (reference sequence). The CDR3 loop is CAWSYRGARINTEAFF. The DNA of the CDR3 is TGTGCCTGGAGTTACCGGGGGGCGCGGATCAACACTGAAGCTTTCTTT.

With respect to this clone: Other DNA sequences from this sample encode an identical CDR3 as well. The CDR3 DNA follows: TGTGCCAGCAGCAATTCAAATGAGCAGTTCTTC. This gives the protein CASSNSNEQFF. The chain is built from TRBV12-3 or TRBV12-4 and TRBJ2-1; no firm D call. The CDR3 extends over 11 amino acids. V lost 6 bases, J lost 7 bases, and 7 bases lay in between.

The chain recombines TRBV11-1 with TRBJ1-1, with D unresolved. V gave up 3 bases and J gave up 4 bases, with 6 bases separating them. CDR3 size: 12 residues. In germline, CDR1 is SGHAT, CDR2 FQDESV (reference sequence). Here the CDR3 DNA reads TGTGCCAGCAGCTTCTGGGGCACTGAAGCTTTCTTT. It is translated as CASSFWGTEAFF.

The chain uses TRBV5-6 and TRBJ2-3, with 7 bases matching TRBD1. The V segment lost 1 base and the J segment 0 bases; nucleotides outside the gene matches: 5. This CDR3 contains 16 residues. Germline V lookup: CDR1 SGHDT, CDR2 YYEEEE. The CDR3 protein is CASSLRGDSSTDTQYF. The CDR3 region has the DNA TGTGCCAGCAGCTTGAGAGGGGACAGTAGCACAGATACGCAGTATTTT.

The rearrangement uses TRBV15 and TRBJ1-1; 7 nucleotides match TRBD1. The CDR3 sequence is 12 residues long. Germline assignment: CDR1 LNHNV and CDR2 YYDKDF (reference sequence). V trimming: 8 bases; J trimming: 4 bases; junction bases outside the gene matches: 4. CDR3 region: CATRDRVTEAFF. DNA of the CDR3: TGTGCCACCCGAGACAGGGTCACTGAAGCTTTCTTT.

The chain uses TRBV7-9 and TRBJ1-5; D gene unclear. CDR1 is SEHNR and CDR2 is FQNEAQ in the germline V gene (reference sequence). The V and J ends lost 2 bases and 7 bases respectively, with 9 bases between them. This CDR3 contains 13 residues. This chain's CDR3 is CASSLSEKQPQHF. DNA for the CDR3: TGTGCCAGCAGCTTAAGTGAAAAACAGCCCCAGCATTTT.

This chain uses TRBV4-3 with TRBJ1-2; perhaps TRBD1 as D (6 bases). V lost 0 bases, J lost 3 bases, and 20 bases lay in between. This CDR3 contains 18 residues. CDR1 and CDR2 (germline): LGHNA, YSLEER. The DNA for the CDR3 is TGCGCCAGCAGCCAAGAAGTGGCAGGGGTTCGGCTGTACTATGGCTACACCTTC. Translated: CASSQEVAGVRLYYGYTF.

The chain employs TRBV5-1 and TRBJ2-1, with D unclear. The CDR3 has 16 amino acids. The V end lost 5 bases, the J end lost 4 bases, and 19 bases lay between the germline ends. CDR1 and CDR2 from the germline V gene are SGHRS and YFSETQ. CDR3 coding DNA: TGCGCCAGCAGACCCCCGATCGCCCAGTCATACAATGAGCAGTTCTTC. As protein: CASRPPIAQSYNEQFF. Combining the CDR3 with reference TRBV5-1 and TRBJ2-1 gives the whole variable domain KAGVTQTPRYLIKTRGQQVTLSCSPISGHRSVSWYQQTPGQGLQFLFEYFSETQRNKGNFPGRFSGRQFSNSRSEMNVSTLELGDSALYLCASRPPIAQSYNEQFFGPGTRLTVL.

This clone appeared a few times. The chain uses TRBV7-9 and TRBJ1-1; no definite D call. The V gene lost 5 bases and the J gene lost 3 bases, with 13 bases spanning the gap. Germline V CDR1 and CDR2: SEHNR, FQNEAQ (reference sequence). The CDR3 loop spans 14 amino acids. CDR3 DNA: TGTGCCAGCAGCCCCAGAGAGGGATACACTGAAGCTTTCTTT. Translation: CASSPREGYTEAFF.

This chain connects TRBV18 to TRBJ2-3; D tentatively reads TRBD1 or TRBD2 (5 bases each). Trimming took off 5 bases at V and 0 bases at J, with 18 bases between the two ends. The CDR3 is made up of 17 amino acids. In germline, CDR1 is KGHSH, CDR2 LQKENI. This CDR3 reads CASSILRDPTSTDTQYF. As DNA, the CDR3 is TGTGCCAGCTCAATCCTACGGGACCCGACAAGCACAGATACGCAGTATTTT.

The chain couples TRBV30 to TRBJ1-6; 8 bases align to TRBD1. The CDR3 runs 16 residues. With V trimmed by 4 bases and J by 4 bases, 9 bases remained unmatched. Germline V gene sequence: CDR1 GTSNPN, CDR2 SVGIG (reference sequence). The CDR3 region is CAWTPPGQGYNSPLHF. DNA of the CDR3: TGTGCCTGGACCCCACCAGGACAGGGTTATAATTCACCCCTCCACTTT.

This rearrangement joins TRBV10-3 to TRBJ1-1, with D maybe TRBD1 (6 bases). Trimming shortened V by 10 bases and J by 2 bases, and 20 bases separated the two germline ends. Looked up from germline, CDR1 is ENHRY and CDR2 is SYGVKD. CDR3 length: 15 amino acids. The DNA of the CDR3 is TGTGCCACCGCGACAGGCGTTGGTCTTAACACTGAAGCTTTCTTT. Translating gives CATATGVGLNTEAFF.

The rearrangement links TRBV14 to TRBJ2-3; the match to TRBD1 covers 9 bases. The germline CDR1 and CDR2 sequences are SGHDN and FVKESK. V shed 4 bases and J 1 base; nucleotides not matched to a gene: 0. The CDR3 is made up of 14 amino acids. For the CDR3, the DNA is TGTGCCAGCAGCCGGACAGGGGGCACAGATACGCAGTATTTT. This codes for CASSRTGGTDTQYF.

The chain combines TRBV3-1 (or the pseudogene TRBV3-2) with TRBJ2-7; TRBD1 might be the D (5 bases). Trimming cost V 4 bases and J 5 bases, with 15 bases left between them. The CDR3 is 14 residues long. Per the germline V gene, CDR1 is LGHDT and CDR2 is YNNKEL (reference sequence). The CDR3 sequence is CASSPPQGPHEQYF. The CDR3 coding sequence is TGTGCCAGCAGCCCCCCGCAGGGTCCCCACGAGCAGTACTTC.

This clone has more than one count but fewer than ten. The chain is built from TRBV6-2 or TRBV6-3 and TRBJ2-1; possibly TRBD1 or TRBD2 for D (5 bases each). The CDR3 is 14 amino acids. The germline V and J ends were trimmed by 4 bases and 4 bases, with 11 bases remaining between them. The germline CDR1 and CDR2 sequences are MNHEY and SVGEGT. DNA for the CDR3: TGTGCCAGCAGTTTACTCGGGGCTTACAATGAGCAGTTCTTC. Translated, it gives CASSLLGAYNEQFF.

This sequence joins TRBV7-2 and TRBJ1-4, with a possible D match to TRBD1 (6 bases). CDR1 is SGHTA and CDR2 is FQGNSA in the germline V gene. The V end lost 2 bases, the J end lost 5 bases, and 18 bases lay between the germline ends. The length of the CDR3 is 17 residues. The CDR3 coding sequence is TGTGCCAGCAGCTTACGGGGGCGCATGGGAGGGAATGAAAAACTGTTTTTT. Translation gives CASSLRGRMGGNEKLFF.